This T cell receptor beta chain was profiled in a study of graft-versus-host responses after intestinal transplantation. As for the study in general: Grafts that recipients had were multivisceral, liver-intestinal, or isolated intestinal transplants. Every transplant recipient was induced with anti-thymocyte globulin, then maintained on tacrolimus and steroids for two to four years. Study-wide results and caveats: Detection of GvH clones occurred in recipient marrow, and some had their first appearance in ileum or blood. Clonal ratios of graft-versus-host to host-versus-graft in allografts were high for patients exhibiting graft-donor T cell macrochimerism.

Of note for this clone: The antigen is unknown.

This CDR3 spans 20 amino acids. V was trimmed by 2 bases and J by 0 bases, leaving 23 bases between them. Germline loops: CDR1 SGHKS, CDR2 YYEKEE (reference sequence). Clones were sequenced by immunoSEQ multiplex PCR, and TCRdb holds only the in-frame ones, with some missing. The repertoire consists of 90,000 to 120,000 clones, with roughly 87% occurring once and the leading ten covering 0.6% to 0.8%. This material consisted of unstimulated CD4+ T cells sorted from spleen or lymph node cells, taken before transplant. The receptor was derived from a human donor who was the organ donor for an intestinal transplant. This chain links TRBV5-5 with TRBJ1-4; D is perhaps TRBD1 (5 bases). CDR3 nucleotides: TGTGCCAGCAGCTTCACGTGGGCAGGGAAACCCGGCCCAACTAATGAAAAACTGTTTTTT. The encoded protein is CASSFTWAGKPGPTNEKLFF.